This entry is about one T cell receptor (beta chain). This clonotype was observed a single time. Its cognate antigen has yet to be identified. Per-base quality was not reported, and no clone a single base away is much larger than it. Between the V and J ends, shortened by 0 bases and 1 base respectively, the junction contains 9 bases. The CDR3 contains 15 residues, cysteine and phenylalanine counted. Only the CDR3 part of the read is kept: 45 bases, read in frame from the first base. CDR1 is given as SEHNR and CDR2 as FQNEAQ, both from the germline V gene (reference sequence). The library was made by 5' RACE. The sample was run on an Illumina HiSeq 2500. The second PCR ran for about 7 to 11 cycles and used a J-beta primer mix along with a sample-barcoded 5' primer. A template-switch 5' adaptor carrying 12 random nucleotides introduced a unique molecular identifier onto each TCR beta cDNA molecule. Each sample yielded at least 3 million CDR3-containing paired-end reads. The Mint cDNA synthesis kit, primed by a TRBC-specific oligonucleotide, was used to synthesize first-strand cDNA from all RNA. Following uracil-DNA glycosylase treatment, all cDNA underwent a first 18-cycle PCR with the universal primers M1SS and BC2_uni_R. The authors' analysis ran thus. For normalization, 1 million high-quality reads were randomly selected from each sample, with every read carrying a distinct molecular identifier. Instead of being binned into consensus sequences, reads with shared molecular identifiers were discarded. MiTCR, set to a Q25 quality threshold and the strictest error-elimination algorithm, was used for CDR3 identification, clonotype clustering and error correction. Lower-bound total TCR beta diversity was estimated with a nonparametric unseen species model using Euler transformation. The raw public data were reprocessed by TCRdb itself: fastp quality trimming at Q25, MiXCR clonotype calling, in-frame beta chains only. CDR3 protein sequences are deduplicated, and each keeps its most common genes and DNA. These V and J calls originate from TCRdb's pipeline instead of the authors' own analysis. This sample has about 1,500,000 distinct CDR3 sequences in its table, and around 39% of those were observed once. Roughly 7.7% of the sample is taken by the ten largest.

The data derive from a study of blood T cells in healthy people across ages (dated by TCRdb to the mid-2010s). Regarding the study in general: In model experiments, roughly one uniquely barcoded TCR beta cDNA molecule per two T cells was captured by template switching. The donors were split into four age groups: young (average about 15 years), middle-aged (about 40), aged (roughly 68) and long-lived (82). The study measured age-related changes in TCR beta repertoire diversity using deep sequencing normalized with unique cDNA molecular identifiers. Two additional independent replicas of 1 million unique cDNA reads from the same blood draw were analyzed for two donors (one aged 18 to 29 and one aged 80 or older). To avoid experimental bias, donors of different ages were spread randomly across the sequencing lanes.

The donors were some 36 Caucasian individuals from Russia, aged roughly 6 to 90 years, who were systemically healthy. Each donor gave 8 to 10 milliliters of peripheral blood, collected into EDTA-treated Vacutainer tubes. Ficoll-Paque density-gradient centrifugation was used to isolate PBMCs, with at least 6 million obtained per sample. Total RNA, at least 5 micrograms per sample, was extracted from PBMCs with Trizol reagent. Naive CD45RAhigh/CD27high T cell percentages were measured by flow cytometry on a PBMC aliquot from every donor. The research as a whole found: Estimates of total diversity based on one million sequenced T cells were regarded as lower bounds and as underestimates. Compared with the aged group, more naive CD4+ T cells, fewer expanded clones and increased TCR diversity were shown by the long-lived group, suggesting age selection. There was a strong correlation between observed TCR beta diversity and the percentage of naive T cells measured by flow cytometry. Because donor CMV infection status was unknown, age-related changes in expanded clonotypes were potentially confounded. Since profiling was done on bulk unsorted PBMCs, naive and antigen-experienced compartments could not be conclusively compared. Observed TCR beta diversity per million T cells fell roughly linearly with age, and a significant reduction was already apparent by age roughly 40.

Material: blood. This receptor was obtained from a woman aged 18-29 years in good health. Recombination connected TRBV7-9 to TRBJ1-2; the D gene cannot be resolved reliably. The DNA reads TGTGCCAGCAGCTTAGCGACGGTCTTTAACTATGGCTACACCTTC. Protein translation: CASSLATVFNYGYTF.